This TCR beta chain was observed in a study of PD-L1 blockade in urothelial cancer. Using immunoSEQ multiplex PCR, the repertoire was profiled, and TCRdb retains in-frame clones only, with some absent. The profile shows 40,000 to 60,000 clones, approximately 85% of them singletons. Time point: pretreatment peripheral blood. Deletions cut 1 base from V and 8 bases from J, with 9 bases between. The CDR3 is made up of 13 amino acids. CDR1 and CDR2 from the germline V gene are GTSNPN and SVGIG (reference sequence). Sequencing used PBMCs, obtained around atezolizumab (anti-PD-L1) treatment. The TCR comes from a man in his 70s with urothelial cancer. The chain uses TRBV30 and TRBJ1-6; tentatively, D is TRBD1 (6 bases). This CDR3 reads CAWSGYRDSPLHF. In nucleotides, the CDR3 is TGTGCCTGGAGTGGATACAGGGATTCACCCCTCCACTTT. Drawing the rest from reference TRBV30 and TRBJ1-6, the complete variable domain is SQTIHQWPATLVQPVGSPLSLECTVEGTSNPNLYWYRQAAGRGLQLLFYSVGIGQISSEVPQNLSASRPQDRQFILSSKKLLLSDSGFYLCAWSGYRDSPLHFGNGTRLTVT.